Listed below are T cell receptor beta chains from one sample, sequenced in a study of blood T cell repertoires in COVID-19. Sequencing was performed with immunoSEQ multiplex PCR; in TCRdb, only in-frame clones are kept and a portion is missing. The data hold around 220,000 clones, with 75% to 85% observed a single time. The sequencing input was peripheral blood. The origin of the receptors is a woman older than 75 with COVID-19, enrolled during active disease. The CDR3 runs from the conserved cysteine through the conserved F or W. The D gene is left open where the match is weak. Part of the rows lack a size; the others show once, few, many or a class for expanded clones.

>TRBD1|-|TRBJ2-2|TRBV28
CASSLGLGDRGTGELFF
TGTGCCAGCAGTTTAGGTCTGGGGGACAGGGGCACCGGGGAGCTGTTTTTT
>TRBD1|-|TRBJ1-6|TRBV30
CAWSMDRGNSPLHF
TGTGCCTGGAGCATGGACAGGGGAAATTCACCCCTCCACTTT
>-|-|TRBJ2-5|TRBV7-2
CASSLGRGETQYF
TGTGCCAGCAGCTTAGGTAGGGGAGAGACCCAGTACTTC
>-|-|TRBJ1-5|TRBV2
CASSPQGRGDQPQHF
TGTGCCAGCAGTCCACAGGGTCGTGGTGATCAGCCCCAGCATTTT
>-|-|TRBJ2-5|TRBV6-2/TRBV6-3
CASSPSTILVETQYF
TGTGCCAGCAGTCCGTCCACTATCCTGGTGGAGACCCAGTACTTC
>-|-|TRBJ1-1|TRBV12-3/TRBV12-4
CASSFGQGTEAFF
TGTGCCAGCAGTTTCGGGCAGGGGACTGAAGCTTTCTTT
>-|once|TRBJ2-1|TRBV5-6
CASSLDFSRYNEQFF
TGTGCCAGCAGCCTCGACTTCTCACGGTACAATGAGCAGTTCTTC
>-|-|TRBJ1-4|TRBV19
CASRRDSLNEKLFF
TGTGCCAGCCGGAGGGATTCGCTTAATGAAAAACTGTTTTTT
>-|-|TRBJ1-4|TRBV18
CASSDGQRTEKLFF
TGTGCCAGCTCGGACGGACAAAGAACTGAAAAACTGTTTTTT
>TRBD1|-|TRBJ1-5|TRBV6-5
CASGPTGGAQPQHF
TGTGCCAGCGGCCCAACAGGGGGGGCTCAGCCCCAGCATTTT
>TRBD1|-|TRBJ1-4|TRBV2
CASILDRGNEKLFF
TGTGCCAGCATTCTCGACAGGGGTAATGAAAAACTGTTTTTT
>-|-|TRBJ1-4|TRBV7-9
CASSLGGFEANEKLFF
TGTGCCAGCAGCTTGGGGGGGTTCGAGGCTAATGAAAAACTGTTTTTT
>TRBD1|few|TRBJ1-2|TRBV6-4
CASSNYPGGGYTF
TGTGCCAGCAGCAATTATCCAGGGGGCGGCTACACCTTC
>-|-|TRBJ1-2|TRBV19
CASNRGNYGYTF
TGTGCCAGTAATCGGGGTAACTATGGCTACACCTTC
>TRBD2|-|TRBJ2-7|TRBV5-4
CASSSRDYRHEQYF
TGTGCCAGCAGCTCCCGGGACTATCGCCACGAGCAGTACTTC
>-|-|TRBJ2-1|TRBV7-2
CASSPSLAFYNEQFF
TGTGCCAGCAGCCCGTCCCTAGCTTTCTACAATGAGCAGTTCTTC
>TRBD1|-|TRBJ2-7|TRBV5-1
CASNPGQGSSYEQYF
TGCGCCAGCAACCCTGGACAGGGGAGCTCCTACGAGCAGTACTTC
>-|-|TRBJ1-4|TRBV20-1
CSASRQAFTNEKLFF
TGCAGTGCTAGTCGACAGGCTTTTACTAATGAAAAACTGTTTTTT
>TRBD1|-|TRBJ2-2|TRBV4-2
CASSSGQGAGHGELFF
TGTGCCAGCAGCTCGGGACAGGGGGCGGGGCACGGGGAGCTGTTTTTT
>TRBD2|-|TRBJ2-3|TRBV7-8
CASSSGTSPITDTQYF
TGTGCCAGCAGCTCCGGGACTAGTCCGATCACAGATACGCAGTATTTT
>TRBD1|-|TRBJ2-5|TRBV28
CASSPTWTGSETQYF
TGTGCCAGCAGTCCAACCTGGACAGGGTCGGAGACCCAGTACTTC
>-|-|TRBJ1-2|TRBV3-1/TRBV3-2
CASRGGIFYGYTF
TGTGCCAGCAGGGGGGGAATTTTCTATGGCTACACCTTC
>-|-|TRBJ1-4|TRBV28
CASSLRGSLDEKLFF
TGTGCCAGCAGTTTGAGGGGGAGTTTGGATGAAAAACTGTTTTTT
>TRBD1|-|TRBJ2-7|TRBV7-9
CASSSGTGRNEQYF
TGTGCCAGCAGCTCCGGGACAGGGCGAAACGAGCAGTACTTC
>-|-|TRBJ1-2|TRBV7-9
CASSLQEDYGYTF
TGTGCCAGCAGCCTCCAGGAGGACTATGGCTACACCTTC
>-|-|TRBJ1-3|TRBV11-2
CASSSPGGVGNTIYF
TGTGCCAGCAGCTCGCCGGGGGGGGTTGGAAACACCATATATTTT